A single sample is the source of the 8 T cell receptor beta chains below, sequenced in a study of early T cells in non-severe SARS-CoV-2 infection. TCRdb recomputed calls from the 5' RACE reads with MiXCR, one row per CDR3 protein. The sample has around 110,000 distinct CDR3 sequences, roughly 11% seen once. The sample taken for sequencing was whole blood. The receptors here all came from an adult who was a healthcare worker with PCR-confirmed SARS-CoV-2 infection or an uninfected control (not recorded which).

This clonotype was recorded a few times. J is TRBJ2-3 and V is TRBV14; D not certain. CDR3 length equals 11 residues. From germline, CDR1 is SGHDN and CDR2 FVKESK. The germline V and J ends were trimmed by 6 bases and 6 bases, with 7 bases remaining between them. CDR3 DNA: TGTGCCAGCAGTAAGAGTGATACGCAGTATTTT. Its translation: CASSKSDTQYF.

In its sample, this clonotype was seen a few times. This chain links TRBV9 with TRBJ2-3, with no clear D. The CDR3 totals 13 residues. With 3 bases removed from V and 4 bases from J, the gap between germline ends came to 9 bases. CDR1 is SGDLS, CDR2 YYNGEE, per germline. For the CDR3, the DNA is TGTGCCAGCAGCGGGATTGCGTCAGATACGCAGTATTTT. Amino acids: CASSGIASDTQYF. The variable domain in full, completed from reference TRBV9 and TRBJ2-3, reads DSGVTQTPKHLITATGQRVTLRCSPRSGDLSVYWYQQSLDQGLQFLIQYYNGEERAKGNILERFSAQQFPDLHSELNLSSLELGDSALYFCASSGIASDTQYFGPGTRLTVL.

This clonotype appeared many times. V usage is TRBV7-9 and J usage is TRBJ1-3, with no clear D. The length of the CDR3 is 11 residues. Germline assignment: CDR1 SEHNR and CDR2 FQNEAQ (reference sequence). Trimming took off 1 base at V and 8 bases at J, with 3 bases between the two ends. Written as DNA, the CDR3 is TGTGCCAGCAGCTTAGGATACACCATATATTTT. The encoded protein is CASSLGYTIYF. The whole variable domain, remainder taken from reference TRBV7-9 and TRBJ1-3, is DTGVSQNPRHKITKRGQNVTFRCDPISEHNRLYWYRQTLGQGPEFLTYFQNEAQLEKSRLLSDRFSAERPKGSFSTLEIQRTEQGDSAMYLCASSLGYTIYFGEGSWLTVV.

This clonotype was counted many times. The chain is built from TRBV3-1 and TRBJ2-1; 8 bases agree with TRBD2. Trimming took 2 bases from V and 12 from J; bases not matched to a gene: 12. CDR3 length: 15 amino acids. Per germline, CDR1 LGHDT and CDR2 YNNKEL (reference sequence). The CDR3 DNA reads TGTGCCAGCAGCCAACGGGACTTCTCCCGGGGGGGGCAGTTCTTC. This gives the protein CASSQRDFSRGGQFF.

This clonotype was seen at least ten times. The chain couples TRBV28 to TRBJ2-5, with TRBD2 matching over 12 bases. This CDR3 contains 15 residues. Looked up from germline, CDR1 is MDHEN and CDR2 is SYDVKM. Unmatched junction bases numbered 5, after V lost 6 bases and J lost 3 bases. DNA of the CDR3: TGTGCCAGCAGCCCGAGGACTAGCGGGAAAGAGACCCAGTACTTC. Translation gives CASSPRTSGKETQYF.

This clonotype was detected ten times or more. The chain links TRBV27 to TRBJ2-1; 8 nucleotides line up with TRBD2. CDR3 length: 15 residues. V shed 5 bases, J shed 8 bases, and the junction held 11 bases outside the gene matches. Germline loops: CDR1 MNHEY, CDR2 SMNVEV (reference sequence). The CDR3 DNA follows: TGTGCCAGCAGTGAAATGGGGACTAGTTATTATGAGCAGTTCTTC. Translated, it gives CASSEMGTSYYEQFF.

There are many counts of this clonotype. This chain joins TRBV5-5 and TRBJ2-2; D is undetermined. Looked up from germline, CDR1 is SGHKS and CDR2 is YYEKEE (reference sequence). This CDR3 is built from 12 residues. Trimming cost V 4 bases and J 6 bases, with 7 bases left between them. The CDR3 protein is CASSPPPGELFF. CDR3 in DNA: TGTGCCAGCAGCCCACCCCCCGGGGAGCTGTTTTTT.

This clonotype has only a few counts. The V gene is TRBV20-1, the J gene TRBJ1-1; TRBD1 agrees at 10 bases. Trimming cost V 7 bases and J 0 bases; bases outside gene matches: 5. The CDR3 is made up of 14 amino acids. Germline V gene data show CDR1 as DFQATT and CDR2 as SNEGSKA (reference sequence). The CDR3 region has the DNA TGCAGTGTGGGACAGGGGATCATGAACACTGAAGCTTTCTTT. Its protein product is CSVGQGIMNTEAFF.